The 16 T cell receptor beta chains below come from one sample, sequenced in a study of blood T cells in healthy people across ages. A J-beta primer mix and a sample-barcoded 5' primer were used in a second PCR of roughly 7 to 12 cycles. TCRdb re-called the 5' RACE reads with MiXCR, one entry per CDR3 protein. The sample has around 1.5 million distinct CDR3 sequences, about 35% seen once. The sequenced sample was blood. These receptor sequences come from a woman younger than 45 in good health.

There are a few counts of this clonotype. This rearrangement joins TRBV7-9 to TRBJ1-5; D unclear. Trimming removed 1 base from V and 0 bases from J, with 10 bases in between. The length of the CDR3 is 16 residues. Germline CDR1 SEHNR, CDR2 FQNEAQ (reference sequence). CDR3 region: CASSLDVQFSNQPQHF. The CDR3 coding sequence is TGTGCCAGCAGCTTAGATGTACAGTTTAGCAATCAGCCCCAGCATTTT.

This clonotype was detected a few times. The chain uses TRBV27 and TRBJ2-7; tentative D call: TRBD1 (6 bases). CDR3 length: 17 residues. V shed 3 bases and J shed 3 bases, with 21 bases lying between them. In germline, CDR1 is MNHEY, CDR2 SMNVEV (reference sequence). The CDR3 DNA reads TGTGCCAGCAGTTTGAGTAGTATGGAAACAGGGAGCTACGAGCAGTACTTC. Translating it yields CASSLSSMETGSYEQYF.

This clonotype was seen a few times. The V call is TRBV28, the J call TRBJ2-1; 8 bases match TRBD2. This CDR3 is built from 14 residues. J gave up 11 bases and V 5 bases, and 11 bases lay outside the gene matches. Germline CDR1 MDHEN, CDR2 SYDVKM. This CDR3 is CASSGSGLVKKQFF. Here the CDR3 DNA reads TGTGCCAGCAGTGGTTCGGGACTAGTGAAAAAGCAGTTCTTC. The variable domain in full, completed from reference TRBV28 and TRBJ2-1, reads DVKVTQSSRYLVKRTGEKVFLECVQDMDHENMFWYRQDPGLGLRLIYFSYDVKMKEKGDIPEGYSVSREKKERFSLILESASTNQTSMYLCASSGSGLVKKQFFGPGTRLTVL.

The chain joins TRBV7-6 to TRBJ2-5; tentatively, D is TRBD1 (7 bases). From germline, CDR1 is SGHVS and CDR2 FNYEAQ. This CDR3 contains 17 residues. V gave up 1 base and J gave up 5 bases, with 20 bases separating them. The CDR3 DNA sequence: TGTGCCAGCAGCTTAGGAGTTAGGGGGCGGGGCGAGGAGACCCAGTACTTC. This encodes CASSLGVRGRGEETQYF.

The V call is TRBV27, the J call TRBJ1-6; D not certain. In germline, CDR1 is MNHEY, CDR2 SMNVEV (reference sequence). Trimming left V 3 bases short and J 7 bases short, with 10 bases between. This CDR3 region has 14 residues. CDR3 loop: CASSFGQSNSPLHF. The CDR3 DNA sequence: TGTGCCAGCAGTTTCGGGCAGTCCAATTCACCCCTCCACTTT.

This chain uses TRBV14 with TRBJ2-1; 7 bases align to TRBD2. The CDR3 has 15 amino acids. V trimming: 4 bases; J trimming: 8 bases; junction bases outside the gene matches: 11. Germline CDR1 and CDR2: SGHDN and FVKESK. The CDR3 DNA follows: TGTGCCAGCAGCCGGGGGGGGGACGCACGGGATGAGCAGTTCTTC. Its protein is CASSRGGDARDEQFF.

This clonotype showed up just a few times. The gene calls are TRBV7-2 and TRBJ2-1; 7 positions match TRBD2. Germline CDR1 SGHTA, CDR2 FQGNSA. The CDR3 has 18 amino acids. J was trimmed by 4 bases and V by 5 bases; bases with no gene match: 17. The CDR3 here is CASSPGRGLTGRYNEQFF. The CDR3, as DNA: TGTGCCAGCAGCCCCGGCCGGGGACTAACGGGAAGATACAATGAGCAGTTCTTC.

J is TRBJ2-1 and V is TRBV25-1, with 10 bases lining up with TRBD2. J was trimmed by 5 bases and V by 8 bases; bases with no gene match: 9. The CDR3 sequence is 15 residues long. In germline, CDR1 is MGHDK, CDR2 SYGVNS. CDR3 coding DNA: TGTGCCAGCGGGGAAGAGCGGGGGGGGAACAATGAGCAGTTCTTC. Translation: CASGEERGGNNEQFF.

This clonotype was seen more than once but under ten times. The rearrangement links TRBV12-3 or TRBV12-4 to TRBJ2-1; 12 bases are shared with TRBD2. CDR3 size: 15 residues. Trimming removed 6 bases from V and 6 bases from J; junction bases left unmatched: 6. The CDR3 protein is CASSNKGLAGNEQFF. For the CDR3, the DNA is TGTGCCAGCAGCAACAAGGGACTAGCGGGCAATGAGCAGTTCTTC.

This clonotype was seen repeatedly, ten times or more. The chain carries TRBV12-3 or TRBV12-4 and TRBJ2-5; possibly TRBD2 for D (5 bases). With 4 bases removed from V and 0 bases from J, the gap between germline ends came to 21 bases. CDR3 length: 18 amino acids. The CDR3 DNA reads TGTGCCAGCAGTTCCCACCCGAGGACTCTAGCAGACCAAGAGACCCAGTACTTC. Amino acids: CASSSHPRTLADQETQYF.

This clonotype is a singleton in its sample. V is TRBV18 and J is TRBJ2-1; possible D gene TRBD2, 6 bases. Trimming shortened V by 1 base and J by 13 bases, and 20 bases separated the two germline ends. Looked up from germline, CDR1 is KGHSH and CDR2 is LQKENI. This CDR3 has 15 amino acids. The CDR3 coding sequence is TGTGCCAGCTCACCACGGAGGGGCCGTGGAGAGACCCAGTTCTTC. It translates to CASSPRRGRGETQFF.

The chain is built from TRBV6-1 and TRBJ1-5, with D unclear. The V end lost 3 bases, the J end lost 6 bases, and 9 bases lay between the germline ends. Per germline, CDR1 MNHNS and CDR2 SASEGT. CDR3 length: 13 residues. The CDR3 region has the DNA TGTGCCAGCAGTGACCACGGTAGTCAGCCCCAGCATTTT. Amino acid sequence: CASSDHGSQPQHF.

The chain recombines TRBV20-1 with TRBJ2-3; the D is unclear. CDR1 is DFQATT and CDR2 is SNEGSKA in the germline V gene (reference sequence). V dropped 3 bases and J dropped 2 bases, with 6 bases sitting between them. The CDR3 length is 12 residues. The CDR3 spells CSASTSTDTQYF. As DNA, the CDR3 is TGCAGTGCTAGTACTTCCACAGATACGCAGTATTTT.

There are many counts of this clonotype. The chain couples TRBV4-1 to TRBJ2-7, with D tentatively TRBD2 (5 bases). Trimming cost V 4 bases and J 5 bases, with 24 bases left between them. Germline lookup yields CDR1 MGHRA and CDR2 YSYEKL. The CDR3 spans 17 residues. CDR3 in amino acids: CASSPPRVGKGSHEQYF. CDR3 nucleotides: TGCGCCAGCAGCCCTCCAAGAGTCGGGAAAGGGTCCCACGAGCAGTACTTC.

The chain joins TRBV5-4 to TRBJ2-5; TRBD1 agrees at 7 bases. The J call may not be correct, given that the DNA end is closer to TRBJ2-7. Germline V gene data show CDR1 as SGHNT and CDR2 as YYREEE (reference sequence). CDR3 size: 12 residues. The CDR3: CASSRDSLEQYF. DNA of the CDR3: TGTGCCAGCAGCAGGGACAGCCTCGAGCAGTACTTC.

The rearrangement joins TRBV20-1 to TRBJ2-3, with D perhaps TRBD2 (5 bases). The V end lost 5 bases, the J end lost 5 bases, and 20 bases lay between the germline ends. The length of the CDR3 is 15 residues. The V gene's germline CDR1 is DFQATT and CDR2 SNEGSKA (reference sequence). CDR3 region: CSALNLLESGDTQYF. Written as DNA, the CDR3 is TGCAGTGCTCTGAACCTACTGGAGAGCGGAGATACGCAGTATTTT.